Sequencing of this TCR beta chain was carried out in a study of T cell responses to AZD1222 COVID-19 vaccine. Overall study: Second doses at about 4 or about 12 weeks were pooled. Findings of the study overall: Researchers took repertoire samples only after the peak T cell response had come. Reports indicate that nearly half of spike-specific TCRs are directed at unmutated variant regions.

Concerning this clone itself: Its antigen is unidentified.

With V trimmed by 11 bases and J by 5 bases, 6 bases remained unmatched. The CDR3 runs 14 residues. Germline V gene data show CDR1 as MNHEY and CDR2 as SVGAGI. Profiling relied on immunoSEQ multiplex PCR, and the TCRdb table lists in-frame clones only, not all of them. The data contain 150,000 to 200,000 clones, 70% to 90% of them seen just once; the ten biggest clones take up more than 7%. The source material was peripheral blood, sampled on day 0 of AZD1222 vaccination. The chain combines TRBV6-5 with TRBJ2-1, with 13 bases that match TRBD2. This sequence originates from an adult in good health. CDR3 in amino acids: CAGRLAGGDNEQFF. CDR3 nucleotides: TGTGCCGGAAGACTAGCGGGGGGAGACAATGAGCAGTTCTTC.